This T cell receptor (beta chain) was recovered during a study of shared clonotypes between healthy human individuals. Study in general: Samples came from two female and three male donors aged 18 to 49.

How the authors handled the data: Junction-only immunoSEQ data arrived without quality scores, meaning filtering differed. The table came from immunoSEQ multiplex PCR; TCRdb's copy has only in-frame clones and leaves some out. That table supplies the V and J calls and clone size; D and trimming were determined from the DNA. Altogether about half a million clones are present, more than 75% being singletons, with the ten largest covering over 10%. Trimming cost V 1 base and J 4 bases; bases outside gene matches: 4. In germline, CDR1 is SGHNT, CDR2 YYREEE (reference sequence). The CDR3 is made up of 16 amino acids.

The receptor was derived from a middle-aged woman in good health. Some clones in this sample may be carry-over from other donors' samples. V gene TRBV5-4 combines with J gene TRBJ2-1; TRBD2 aligns across 11 bases. The specimen was PBMCs. The DNA for the CDR3 is TGTGCCAGCAGCTTGACGACTAGCGGGATATACAATGAGCAGTTCTTC. Its translation: CASSLTTSGIYNEQFF.